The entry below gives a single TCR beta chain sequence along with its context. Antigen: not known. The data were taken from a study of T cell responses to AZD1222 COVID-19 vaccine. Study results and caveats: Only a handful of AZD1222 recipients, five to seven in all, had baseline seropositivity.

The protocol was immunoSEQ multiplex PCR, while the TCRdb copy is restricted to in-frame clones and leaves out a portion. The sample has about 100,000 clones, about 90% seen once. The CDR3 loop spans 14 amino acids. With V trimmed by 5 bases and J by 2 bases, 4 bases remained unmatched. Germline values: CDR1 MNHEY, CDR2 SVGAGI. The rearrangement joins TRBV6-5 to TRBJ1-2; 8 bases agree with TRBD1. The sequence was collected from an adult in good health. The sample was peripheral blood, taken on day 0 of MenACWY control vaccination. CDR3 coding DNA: TGTGCCAGCAGTACACGGACAGGGAACTATGGCTACACCTTC. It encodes CASSTRTGNYGYTF.